This paragraph reports one T cell receptor (beta chain). In the original workflow: Estimates of nucleated cell counts were drawn from the amplification of reference gene primers. Profiling relied on immunoSEQ multiplex PCR, and the TCRdb table lists in-frame clones only, not all of them. V, J and clone size derive from that table, while D and trimming were established from the DNA sequence. The repertoire consists of 340,000 or so clones, with just over 85% occurring once and the leading ten covering 3.5% to 4.5%. The data stem from a study of blood T cell repertoires in COVID-19. About the research overall: Specimens from acute and convalescent COVID-19 originated in the United States, Italy and Spain.

The CDR3 length is 14 residues. Trimming left V 4 bases short and J 2 bases short, with 9 bases between. Germline V gives CDR1 KGHSH, CDR2 LQKENI. The study recruited people aged roughly 18 to 100 years across some 23 US areas. J is TRBJ1-5 and V is TRBV18; tentatively, D is TRBD1 (5 bases). The sequenced sample was PBMCs or T cells enriched from blood (not recorded which). The source is a woman between 40 and 55 years old with acute COVID-19. This CDR3 is CASSREGGNQPQHF. The CDR3 DNA follows: TGTGCCAGCTCACGGGAAGGGGGCAATCAGCCCCAGCATTTT.